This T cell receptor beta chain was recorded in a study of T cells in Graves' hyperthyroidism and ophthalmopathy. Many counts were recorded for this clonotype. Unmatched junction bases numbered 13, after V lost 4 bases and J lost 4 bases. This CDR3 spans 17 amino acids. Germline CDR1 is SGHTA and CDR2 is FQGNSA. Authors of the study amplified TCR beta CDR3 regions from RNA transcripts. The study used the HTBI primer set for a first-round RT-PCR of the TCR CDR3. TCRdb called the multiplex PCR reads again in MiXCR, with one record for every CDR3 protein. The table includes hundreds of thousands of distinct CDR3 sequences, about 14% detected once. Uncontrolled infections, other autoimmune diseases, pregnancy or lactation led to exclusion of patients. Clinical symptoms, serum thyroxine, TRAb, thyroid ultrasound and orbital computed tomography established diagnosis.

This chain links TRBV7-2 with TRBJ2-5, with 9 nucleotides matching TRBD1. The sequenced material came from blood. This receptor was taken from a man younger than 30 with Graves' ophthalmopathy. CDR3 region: CASSSNYRGLLGETQYF. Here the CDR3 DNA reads TGTGCCAGCAGCTCGAACTACAGGGGGCTTTTGGGAGAGACCCAGTACTTC.